These 25 T cell receptor beta chains share one sample of origin, sequenced in a study of cytomegalovirus exposure and HLA in healthy donors. The primer mix had 60 Vbeta and 13 Jbeta primers. Only in-frame clones appear in the TCRdb table, and some are missing; sequencing was by immunoSEQ multiplex PCR. Of 95,000 to 150,000 clones in the sample, about three quarters were seen once. The specimen sequenced was PBMCs. The receptors come from a woman between 40 and 55 years old in good health and CMV-seropositive.

The gene calls are TRBV5-1 and TRBJ1-6; D unclear. V lost 0 bases and J lost 7, with 8 bases in between. The CDR3 sequence is 14 residues long. Germline V gives CDR1 SGHRS, CDR2 YFSETQ. The chain's CDR3 is CASSLGVQNSPLHF. CDR3 DNA sequence: TGCGCCAGCAGCTTGGGGGTACAGAATTCACCCCTCCACTTT. Drawing the rest from reference TRBV5-1 and TRBJ1-6, the complete variable domain is KAGVTQTPRYLIKTRGQQVTLSCSPISGHRSVSWYQQTPGQGLQFLFEYFSETQRNKGNFPGRFSGRQFSNSRSEMNVSTLELGDSALYLCASSLGVQNSPLHFGNGTRLTVT.

The rearrangement links TRBV5-1 to TRBJ2-7, with 7 bases identical to TRBD1. The CDR3 is 14 amino acids. CDR1 SGHRS and CDR2 YFSETQ come from the germline V gene. With V trimmed by 4 bases and J by 2 bases, 6 bases remained unmatched. CDR3 amino acids: CASSPGDRTYEQYF. CDR3 coding DNA: TGCGCCAGCAGCCCAGGGGACAGAACCTACGAGCAGTACTTC.

The chain recombines TRBV7-9 with TRBJ1-6, with 10 nucleotides matching TRBD1. Trimming cost V 5 bases and J 10 bases; bases outside gene matches: 8. The CDR3 runs to 15 residues. CDR1 is SEHNR, CDR2 FQNEAQ, per germline (reference sequence). The DNA for the CDR3 is TGTGCCAGCAGCCTGACAGGGGGCGCGGAGTCACCCCTCCACTTT. It specifies CASSLTGGAESPLHF.

The CDR3 spells CASSLVALTGRTEAFF. The CDR3 coding sequence is TGTGCCAGCAGCCTAGTGGCATTGACAGGGAGGACTGAAGCTTTCTTT. The gene calls are TRBV4-2 and TRBJ1-1; 7 positions match TRBD1. V was pared by 4 bases and J by 5 bases, with 13 bases of the junction left unmatched. The germline CDR1 and CDR2 sequences are LGHNA and YNFKEQ. This CDR3 is 16 amino acids long.

The chain recombines TRBV9 with TRBJ2-5; TRBD2 matches at 10 bases. This CDR3 spans 14 amino acids. Germline V lookup: CDR1 SGDLS, CDR2 YYNGEE. V dropped 2 bases and J dropped 3; count of bases not matched to a gene: 1. In DNA, the CDR3 is TGTGCCAGCAGCGTTGGACTAGCGGAAGAGACCCAGTACTTC. The encoded protein is CASSVGLAEETQYF.

The chain couples TRBV7-9 to TRBJ2-7; 7 positions match TRBD1. CDR1 and CDR2 (germline): SEHNR, FQNEAQ (reference sequence). V lost 5 bases and J lost 4; bases outside the gene matches: 11. The CDR3 consists of 15 residues. CDR3 nucleotides: TGTGCCAGCAGCACAAGACAGGGTCTTATATACGAGCAGTACTTC. This sequence encodes CASSTRQGLIYEQYF.

The chain employs TRBV29-1 and TRBJ2-3; 9 nucleotides align to TRBD2. The CDR3 sequence is 14 residues long. Looked up from germline, CDR1 is SQVTM and CDR2 is ANQGSEA. J lost 4 bases, V lost 3 bases, and 5 bases had no gene match. DNA for the CDR3: TGCAGCGTTGAGGGAGCGGGGGGACCAGATACGCAGTATTTT. It encodes CSVEGAGGPDTQYF.

This chain joins TRBV7-2 and TRBJ2-7; D ambiguous. Trimming removed 2 bases at V and 1 base at J, with 6 bases between. This CDR3 is 13 amino acids long. Germline V gives CDR1 SGHTA, CDR2 FQGNSA. The CDR3, as DNA: TGTGCCAGCAGCTTAAGACATTCCTACGAGCAGTACTTC. The encoded protein is CASSLRHSYEQYF.

The chain recombines TRBV2 with TRBJ2-7; D may be TRBD2 (6 bases). Germline V gene data show CDR1 as SNHLY and CDR2 as FYNNEI. With 6 bases removed from V and 4 bases from J, the gap between germline ends came to 13 bases. The CDR3 runs 13 residues. CDR3 amino acids: CASRSPGLYEQYF. The DNA of the CDR3 is TGTGCCAGCAGATCTCCGGGACTTTACGAGCAGTACTTC. The entire variable domain, with the rest obtained from reference TRBV2 and TRBJ2-7, is as follows: EPEVTQTPSHQVTQMGQEVILRCVPISNHLYFYWYRQILGQKVEFLVSFYNNEISEKSEIFDDQFSVERPDGSNFTLKIRSTKLEDSAMYFCASRSPGLYEQYFGPGTRLTVT.

This clone showed up just once. The chain recombines TRBV7-3 with TRBJ2-1; D perhaps matches TRBD1 (6 bases). Germline V gives CDR1 SGHTA, CDR2 FQGTGA. This CDR3 contains 13 residues. The V end was cut by 3 bases, the J end by 7 bases, with 10 bases between. CDR3 region: CASSFNRENEQFF. The CDR3 DNA reads as TGTGCCAGCAGCTTCAACAGGGAGAATGAGCAGTTCTTC.

This clone showed up just a few times. The chain joins TRBV7-2 to TRBJ1-3, with 8 bases aligning to TRBD1. The germline V gene encodes CDR1 SGHTA and CDR2 FQGNSA. Trimming at V came to 6 bases and at J to 0 bases, leaving 4 bases not matched to a gene. The CDR3 has 15 amino acids. CDR3 in DNA: TGTGCCAGCAGATTCGGACAGGGCTCTGGAAACACCATATATTTT. This sequence encodes CASRFGQGSGNTIYF.

This clone was recorded a few times. V usage is TRBV9 and J usage is TRBJ1-2; TRBD1 matches at 8 bases. The germline CDR1 and CDR2 sequences are SGDLS and YYNGEE. Losses at the gene ends were 3 bases for V and 8 bases for J; bases not matched to a gene: 12. CDR3 size: 15 residues. CDR3 sequence reads: CASSATGELHHGYTF. The CDR3 nucleotides are TGTGCCAGCAGCGCGACAGGGGAATTACACCACGGCTACACCTTC.

This clone showed up just once. This rearrangement joins TRBV7-7 to TRBJ2-1, with TRBD2 matching 10 bases. The CDR3 runs 15 residues. Trimming removed 5 bases from V and 6 bases from J; junction bases left unmatched: 7. Germline CDR1 is SSHAT and CDR2 is FNYEAQ (reference sequence). The CDR3 reads CASSRTSGAFNEQFF. CDR3 in DNA: TGTGCCAGCAGCCGTACTAGCGGGGCTTTCAATGAGCAGTTCTTC.

The rearrangement uses TRBV13 and TRBJ2-7; 10 bases line up with TRBD2. Trimming removed 6 bases from V and 4 bases from J; junction bases left unmatched: 6. The CDR3 is made up of 14 amino acids. Germline V gene data show CDR1 as PRHDT and CDR2 as FYEKMQ (reference sequence). The CDR3 here is CASSTLSGGYEQYF. The DNA of the CDR3 is TGTGCCAGCAGTACCCTTAGCGGGGGGTACGAGCAGTACTTC.

CDR3 nucleotides: TGTGCCAGCAGCATAAGGCGGGGGTACACCTTC. It codes for CASSIRRGYTF. V and J are TRBV5-6 and TRBJ1-2; possibly TRBD1 for D (5 bases). The CDR3 extends over 11 amino acids. V dropped 4 bases and J dropped 11 bases, with 12 bases sitting between them. CDR1 and CDR2 (germline): SGHDT, YYEEEE.

V usage is TRBV5-1 and J usage is TRBJ1-1; D is ambiguous. The CDR3 totals 15 residues. The germline V gene encodes CDR1 SGHRS and CDR2 YFSETQ. V dropped 3 bases and J dropped 4 bases, with 16 bases sitting between them. In nucleotides, the CDR3 is TGCGCCAGCAGCTGGAGGGCCCAAATGGGCACTGAAGCTTTCTTT. The encoded protein is CASSWRAQMGTEAFF.

The rearrangement links TRBV6-5 to TRBJ1-1; D is uncertain. Between the trimmed V and J ends, which lost 0 bases and 6 bases, there was a span of 17 bases. Germline V lookup: CDR1 MNHEY, CDR2 SVGAGI. The CDR3 runs 16 residues. The CDR3 spells CASSYSFGRTDAEAFF. In nucleotides, the CDR3 is TGTGCCAGCAGTTACTCTTTCGGGAGGACGGACGCTGAAGCTTTCTTT.

V is TRBV4-1 and J is TRBJ1-1, with 9 bases that match TRBD1. Germline CDR1 and CDR2: MGHRA and YSYEKL. The CDR3 is made up of 14 amino acids. V lost 4 bases, J lost 1 base, and 1 base stayed unmatched. The CDR3 is CASSLGQGNTEAFF. CDR3 DNA: TGCGCCAGCAGCCTGGGACAGGGGAACACTGAAGCTTTCTTT.

The rearrangement uses TRBV19 and TRBJ2-5, with a possible D match to TRBD1 (6 bases). CDR3 length: 14 residues. Germline V CDR1 and CDR2: LNHDA, SQIVND (reference sequence). V shed 5 bases and J shed 5 bases, with 15 bases lying between them. CDR3 nucleotides: TGTGCCAGTAGTTCAGGAACAGGGTCGGAGACCCAGTACTTC. Translating gives CASSSGTGSETQYF.

This sequence joins TRBV7-2 and TRBJ1-1, with a possible D match to TRBD1 (6 bases). V gave up 1 base and J gave up 6 bases, with 9 bases separating them. The CDR3 is 13 amino acids. Germline V gene sequence: CDR1 SGHTA, CDR2 FQGNSA. The CDR3: CASSLEEGAEAFF. CDR3 coding DNA: TGTGCCAGCAGCTTAGAAGAGGGGGCTGAAGCTTTCTTT.

This clone was recorded once. The chain carries TRBV2 and TRBJ2-7; 11 nucleotides agree with TRBD2. This CDR3 has 14 amino acids. Germline V gene sequence: CDR1 SNHLY, CDR2 FYNNEI. V was clipped by 6 bases and J by 3 bases; unmatched bases: 4. CDR3 coding DNA: TGTGCCAGCAGAGCTAGCGGGGGGAACTACGAGCAGTACTTC. Protein: CASRASGGNYEQYF. Drawing the rest from reference TRBV2 and TRBJ2-7, the complete variable domain is EPEVTQTPSHQVTQMGQEVILRCVPISNHLYFYWYRQILGQKVEFLVSFYNNEISEKSEIFDDQFSVERPDGSNFTLKIRSTKLEDSAMYFCASRASGGNYEQYFGPGTRLTVT.

The J gene is TRBJ2-3, the V gene TRBV7-2; D may be TRBD2 (7 bases). The V gene's germline CDR1 is SGHTA and CDR2 FQGNSA. Trimming removed 4 bases from V and 1 base from J, with 15 bases in between. The CDR3 is 16 residues long. CDR3 coding DNA: TGTGCCAGCAGCTGGGGAGGGGGGGGCCGCACAGATACGCAGTATTTT. Its translation: CASSWGGGGRTDTQYF.

The chain carries TRBV29-1 and TRBJ1-2; 8 bases map to TRBD1. The CDR3 covers 15 residues. Losses at the gene ends were 0 bases for V and 3 bases for J; bases not matched to a gene: 6. Looked up from germline, CDR1 is SQVTM and CDR2 is ANQGSEA. CDR3 nucleotide sequence: TGCAGCGTTGAAGATATGTGGGACAGGTACTATGGCTACACCTTC. Its translation: CSVEDMWDRYYGYTF.

The CDR3 region has the DNA TGTGCCATTCGGACAGGGCTTAACACTGAAGCTTTCTTT. This encodes CAIRTGLNTEAFF. This chain uses TRBV10-3 with TRBJ1-1; 8 bases line up with TRBD1. The ends lost 9 bases at V and 2 bases at J; junction bases unmatched: 5. In germline, CDR1 is ENHRY, CDR2 SYGVKD. The CDR3 length is 13 residues.

V is TRBV7-3 and J is TRBJ2-1; 7 nucleotides line up with TRBD1. The length of the CDR3 is 14 residues. The trim removed 5 bases at V and 3 bases at J, leaving 4 bases unmatched. Germline assignment: CDR1 SGHTA and CDR2 FQGTGA. CDR3 in DNA: TGTGCCAGCAGCCCGGGACAGAACTACAATGAGCAGTTCTTC. This gives the protein CASSPGQNYNEQFF.